What follows describes a single T cell receptor beta chain. What it recognizes is unknown. Germline CDR1 MNHEY, CDR2 SMNVEV (reference sequence). The ends were cut back, 10 bases at V and 4 bases at J, with 19 bases in the middle. CDR3 length: 14 amino acids. The sample comes from a study of T cell responses to AZD1222 COVID-19 vaccine. Study summary: Second doses at about 4 or about 12 weeks were pooled. Overall study findings and caveats: No day 14 peak samples; only post-peak repertoires were characterized. An increase in Spike-specific TCR breadth and depth was observed after two AZD1222 doses. Donors skewed white British and female; clonal diversity was possibly underestimated.

Generated by immunoSEQ multiplex PCR, the TCRdb table keeps only in-frame clones and is missing some. The data show 55,000 to 75,000 clones, over 60% seen once. V gene TRBV27 combines with J gene TRBJ1-2, with D maybe TRBD1 (6 bases). This receptor was identified in an adult in good health. Sequenced material: peripheral blood, taken on day 0 of AZD1222 vaccination. The CDR3 DNA reads TGTGCCACAGCCCCGGGGGGCGGAGGCTATGGCTACACCTTC. Amino acids: CATAPGGGGYGYTF.